This T cell receptor beta chain originates from a study of patients and donors after allogeneic stem cell transplantation. TCRdb ran MiXCR on the RT-PCR reads and lists one entry per CDR3 protein. The sample comprises around 200,000 distinct CDR3 sequences, around two fifths of which are singletons, and roughly 12% rests with the top ten. This CDR3 has 15 residues. The V end was cut by 0 bases, the J end by 1 base, with 12 bases between. CDR1 and CDR2 from the germline V gene are DFQATT and SNEGSKA (reference sequence). This TCR was recovered from a human donor who was either an allogeneic HSCT recipient or a stem cell or donor lymphocyte infusion donor (not recorded which). It is not recorded whose cells these are; they may come from a transplant donor. Sequenced: blood, either unsorted or a sorted T cell fraction (not recorded which). The rearrangement uses TRBV20-1 and TRBJ1-2, with unresolved D. The DNA for the CDR3 is TGCAGTGCTAGAGATTTACGGGCTCATAACTATGGCTACACCTTC. Amino acid sequence: CSARDLRAHNYGYTF.